The 27 T cell receptor beta chains reported below all come from one sample, sequenced in a study of T cell repertoires in cytomegalovirus infection. The antigens these receptors bind are not known. TCRdb independently ran MiXCR on the reads; one entry per CDR3 protein. The sample yields some 900,000 distinct CDR3 sequences, roughly 33% seen once. Sample: cultured CD8+ T cells from PBMCs, taken from culture after CMV antigen stimulation. The receptors here all came from a human donor in good health (CMV status not recorded). Some clones in this sample may be carry-over from other donors' samples.

V usage is TRBV10-3 and J usage is TRBJ2-3, with D tentatively TRBD2 (6 bases). Trimming shortened V by 4 bases and J by 8 bases, and 22 bases separated the two germline ends. Germline CDR1 is ENHRY and CDR2 is SYGVKD. This CDR3 has 16 amino acids. The CDR3 DNA reads as TGTGCCATCAGTGGGTCCTTAGGTCTAGCGATACGTACGCAGTATTTT. It yields the protein CAISGSLGLAIRTQYF.

This clonotype appeared a few times. V usage is TRBV20-1 and J usage is TRBJ2-6, with D perhaps given as TRBD1 or TRBD2 (6 bases each). This CDR3 has 14 amino acids. V was clipped by 3 bases and J by 2 bases, with 8 bases between them. Germline V CDR1 and CDR2: DFQATT, SNEGSKA (reference sequence). CDR3 residues: CSARGGTGANVLTF. The CDR3 DNA reads as TGCAGTGCTAGGGGGGGCACTGGGGCCAACGTCCTGACTTTC.

The gene calls are TRBV19 and TRBJ2-2, with 10 nucleotides matching TRBD2. CDR3 length: 17 amino acids. The germline gives CDR1 LNHDA, CDR2 SQIVND (reference sequence). The trim removed 6 bases at V and 5 bases at J, leaving 12 bases unmatched. The CDR3 sequence is CASRNILASGGTGELFF. The DNA for the CDR3 is TGTGCCAGTAGAAATATCTTGGCTAGCGGGGGAACCGGGGAGCTGTTTTTT.

This clonotype appeared a few times. The V gene is TRBV12-3 or TRBV12-4, the J gene TRBJ2-4, with D unresolved. V lost 9 bases and J lost 1, with 22 bases in between. The CDR3 extends over 17 amino acids. The DNA of the CDR3 is TGTGCCAGTCCCCCTCCACGTCCGGGTGAGGCCAAAAACATTCAGTACTTC. Translated, it gives CASPPPRPGEAKNIQYF.

The chain employs TRBV27 and TRBJ2-1; 15 nucleotides match TRBD2. J lost 3 bases, V lost 2 bases, and 5 bases had no gene match. CDR1 is MNHEY, CDR2 SMNVEV, per germline (reference sequence). CDR3 length: 18 residues. In DNA, the CDR3 is TGTGCCAGCAGTTTACCCGGACTAGCGGGGGGGATCTACAATGAGCAGTTCTTC. This gives the protein CASSLPGLAGGIYNEQFF.

This chain uses TRBV6-1 with TRBJ2-3, with D uncertain. V lost 6 bases and J 2 bases, leaving 15 bases between the germline ends. CDR1 MNHNS and CDR2 SASEGT come from the germline V gene. The CDR3 consists of 15 residues. CDR3 protein: CASRGPPPNTDTQYF. CDR3 sequence (DNA): TGTGCCAGCAGAGGACCTCCTCCTAACACAGATACGCAGTATTTT.

This sequence joins TRBV28 and TRBJ2-3; a possible D gene is TRBD1 (6 bases). This CDR3 has 17 residues. The ends were cut back, 5 bases at V and 1 base at J, with 19 bases in the middle. Germline V gene lookup returns CDR1 MDHEN and CDR2 SYDVKM. The CDR3 spells CASSTPRGRGGTDTQYF. The DNA for the CDR3 is TGTGCCAGCAGTACCCCCCGCGGCAGGGGCGGCACAGATACGCAGTATTTT.

The CDR3 region is CASSSLAGEVKNIQYF. DNA of the CDR3: TGTGCCAGCAGCTCCCTTGCGGGGGAGGTCAAAAACATTCAGTACTTC. This rearrangement joins TRBV7-9 to TRBJ2-4; 7 bases agree with TRBD2. CDR1 and CDR2 from the germline V gene are SEHNR and FQNEAQ (reference sequence). The V and J ends lost 4 bases and 3 bases, in that order; junction bases with no gene match: 9. The CDR3 extends over 16 amino acids.

The V and J genes are TRBV29-1 and TRBJ1-2, with 10 nucleotides matching TRBD1. V trimming: 5 bases; J trimming: 6 bases; junction bases outside the gene matches: 15. The CDR3 is made up of 16 amino acids. Germline CDR1 and CDR2: SQVTM and ANQGSEA. As DNA, the CDR3 is TGCAGCGTTATCCATGGACAGGGGGATAAATTTAATGGCTACACCTTC. Translated: CSVIHGQGDKFNGYTF.

Remarks on this clonotype: This may be a read error, as it is one base from a much larger clone. The gene calls are TRBV20-1 and TRBJ2-7, with 15 bases fitting TRBD2. Germline assignment: CDR1 DFQATT and CDR2 SNEGSKA (reference sequence). The CDR3 covers 15 residues. The CDR3 spells CSAREGTSGGKERYF. CDR3 DNA sequence: TGCAGTGCCAGAGAAGGGACTAGCGGGGGGAAAGAGCGGTACTTC.

J is TRBJ2-7 and V is TRBV15, with TRBD1 matching over 8 bases. Germline V gene lookup returns CDR1 LNHNV and CDR2 YYDKDF (reference sequence). The CDR3 extends over 16 amino acids. Losses at the gene ends were 3 bases for V and 2 bases for J; bases not matched to a gene: 9. The DNA of the CDR3 is TGTGCCACCAGCAGGACGGTTGGGACAGGAGCCTACGAGCAGTACTTC. Its translation is CATSRTVGTGAYEQYF.

The V and J genes are TRBV2 and TRBJ1-5; D remains ambiguous. Germline assignment: CDR1 SNHLY and CDR2 FYNNEI. The CDR3 covers 15 residues. V was pared by 2 bases and J by 0 bases, with 8 bases between. Here the CDR3 DNA reads TGTGCCAGCAGTGAACAGGACCGTAGCAATCAGCCCCAGCATTTT. It encodes CASSEQDRSNQPQHF. The variable domain in full, completed from reference TRBV2 and TRBJ1-5, reads EPEVTQTPSHQVTQMGQEVILRCVPISNHLYFYWYRQILGQKVEFLVSFYNNEISEKSEIFDDQFSVERPDGSNFTLKIRSTKLEDSAMYFCASSEQDRSNQPQHFGDGTRLSIL.

This clonotype came up a few times. The CDR3 bases are TGCGCCAGCAGCCAAGATCAGGGCCAGAACTATGGCTACACCTTC. This encodes CASSQDQGQNYGYTF. The chain links TRBV4-3 to TRBJ1-2; a weak D match, TRBD1 (5 bases). This CDR3 is built from 15 residues. The germline CDR1 and CDR2 sequences are LGHNA and YSLEER. V was trimmed by 0 bases and J by 2 bases, leaving 10 bases between them.

The J gene is TRBJ1-4, the V gene TRBV9; TRBD1 matches 7 bases. Trimming cost V 3 bases and J 5 bases; bases outside gene matches: 7. The germline CDR1 and CDR2 sequences are SGDLS and YYNGEE. The CDR3 contains 15 residues. CDR3 amino acids: CASSDQDRANEKLFF. DNA of the CDR3: TGTGCCAGCAGCGACCAAGACAGGGCCAATGAAAAACTGTTTTTT.

There are many counts of this clonotype. The rearrangement joins TRBV7-2 to TRBJ2-7; 10 nucleotides line up with TRBD2. Trimming at V came to 2 bases and at J to 5 bases, leaving 3 bases not matched to a gene. Per germline, CDR1 SGHTA and CDR2 FQGNSA. The CDR3 loop spans 14 amino acids. CDR3 residues: CASSLLAGDHEQYF. The CDR3 DNA follows: TGTGCCAGCAGCTTACTAGCGGGGGACCACGAGCAGTACTTC.

The chain uses TRBV3-1 and TRBJ2-2, with D perhaps matching TRBD2 (5 bases). Germline CDR1 is LGHDT and CDR2 is YNNKEL (reference sequence). This CDR3 is 17 amino acids long. Trimming removed 1 base at V and 5 bases at J, with 17 bases between. The chain's CDR3 is CASSQVIRDRETGELFF. The DNA for the CDR3 is TGTGCCAGCAGCCAAGTTATTCGGGATAGGGAGACCGGGGAGCTGTTTTTT. Full variable domain (remainder filled in from reference TRBV3-1 and TRBJ2-2): DTAVSQTPKYLVTQMGNDKSIKCEQNLGHDTMYWYKQDSKKFLKIMFSYNNKELIINETVPNRFSPKSPDKAHLNLHINSLELGDSAVYFCASSQVIRDRETGELFFGEGSRLTVL.

The gene calls are TRBV27 and TRBJ2-1, with a possible D match to TRBD2 (5 bases). CDR1 MNHEY and CDR2 SMNVEV come from the germline V gene (reference sequence). Trimming pared 5 bases from V and 9 bases from J, leaving 17 bases between. The CDR3 sequence is 14 residues long. For the CDR3, the DNA is TGTGCCAGCAGTCCTGCGGCGGGCGGCGGTGAGCAGTTCTTC. Residues: CASSPAAGGGEQFF.

The chain uses TRBV7-9 and TRBJ2-3; no clear D gene. Germline CDR1 SEHNR, CDR2 FQNEAQ (reference sequence). The V and J ends lost 2 bases and 2 bases respectively, with 11 bases between them. CDR3 size: 15 residues. CDR3 in amino acids: CASSLPTDATDTQYF. Written as DNA, the CDR3 is TGTGCCAGCAGCTTACCGACCGATGCCACAGATACGCAGTATTTT.

This clonotype appeared a few times. The V and J genes are TRBV20-1 and TRBJ2-5, with D maybe TRBD2 (6 bases). The CDR3 has 15 residues. The V gene's germline CDR1 is DFQATT and CDR2 SNEGSKA (reference sequence). V lost 6 bases to trimming and J lost 4 bases, with 21 bases between them. The CDR3 protein is CSATRNHGGGETQYF. For the CDR3, the DNA is TGCAGTGCGACTAGAAACCATGGTGGGGGAGAGACCCAGTACTTC.

This chain joins TRBV11-2 and TRBJ2-2, with D unclear. Germline CDR1 and CDR2: SGHAT and FQNNGV. The CDR3 runs to 15 residues. Trimming removed 0 bases from V and 1 base from J, with 6 bases in between. Here the CDR3 DNA reads TGTGCCAGCAGCTTAGATTTGGGGAACACCGGGGAGCTGTTTTTT. It yields the protein CASSLDLGNTGELFF. Full variable domain (missing parts from reference TRBV11-2 and TRBJ2-2): EAGVAQSPRYKIIEKRQSVAFWCNPISGHATLYWYQQILGQGPKLLIQFQNNGVVDDSQLPKDRFSAERLKGVDSTLKIQPAKLEDSAVYLCASSLDLGNTGELFFGEGSRLTVL.

This clonotype has only a few counts. The rearrangement joins TRBV5-1 to TRBJ2-1, with 7 bases aligning to TRBD2. V shed 4 bases and J 4 bases; nucleotides not matched to a gene: 14. Germline V gene sequence: CDR1 SGHRS, CDR2 YFSETQ. The CDR3 consists of 17 residues. CDR3 sequence reads: CASSPGLEGPPYNEQFF. The DNA for the CDR3 is TGCGCCAGCAGCCCTGGACTAGAAGGCCCTCCATACAATGAGCAGTTCTTC.

J is TRBJ1-1 and V is TRBV6-6; no definite D call. CDR1 and CDR2 (germline): MNHNY, SVGAGI (reference sequence). Trimming took 11 bases from V and 0 from J, leaving 7 bases between them. The CDR3 is 11 residues long. The CDR3 region is CACFLNTEAFF. The CDR3 DNA follows: TGTGCCTGCTTTCTGAACACTGAAGCTTTCTTT.

This clonotype has at least ten counts. The chain employs TRBV6-1 and TRBJ1-1; weak D call: TRBD1 (5 bases). This CDR3 region has 14 residues. V was cut by 0 bases and J by 1 base, with 6 bases left in between. CDR1 and CDR2 (germline): MNHNS, SASEGT. This CDR3 reads CASSEAGENTEAFF. CDR3 nucleotide sequence: TGTGCCAGCAGTGAAGCAGGGGAGAACACTGAAGCTTTCTTT.

V gene TRBV6-5 combines with J gene TRBJ2-7; 7 positions agree with TRBD2. The CDR3 sequence is 15 residues long. Germline V CDR1 and CDR2: MNHEY, SVGAGI. After removal of 2 bases from V and 5 bases from J, the junction contained 9 bases not matched to a gene. The chain's CDR3 is CASSYREVGRNEQYV. The CDR3 DNA reads as TGTGCCAGCAGTTACCGGGAGGTAGGGCGGAACGAGCAGTACGTC.

This chain connects TRBV14 to TRBJ1-5; 8 nucleotides align to TRBD1. CDR3 length: 14 amino acids. The J segment lost 11 bases and the V segment lost 4 bases, leaving 10 bases of the junction unmatched. In germline, CDR1 is SGHDN, CDR2 FVKESK. The CDR3 DNA is TGTGCCAGCAGCCGGGTGACAGGGGAATGGACCCAGCATTTT. Protein: CASSRVTGEWTQHF.

The rearrangement links TRBV5-4 to TRBJ2-5; D uncertain. CDR3 length equals 15 residues. Per the germline V gene, CDR1 is SGHNT and CDR2 is YYREEE (reference sequence). The V end lost 0 bases, the J end lost 1 base, and 10 bases lay between the germline ends. CDR3 nucleotide sequence: TGTGCCAGCAGCTTGGAGGGTCGATCCCAAGAGACCCAGTACTTC. It translates to CASSLEGRSQETQYF. The full variable domain, with the rest looked up from reference TRBV5-4 and TRBJ2-5, is ETGVTQSPTHLIKTRGQQVTLRCSSQSGHNTVSWYQQALGQGPQFIFQYYREEENGRGNFPPRFSGLQFPNYSSELNVNALELDDSALYLCASSLEGRSQETQYFGPGTRLLVL.

The chain has TRBV19 and TRBJ1-2, with 7 nucleotides matching TRBD1. CDR3 length: 13 residues. Germline values: CDR1 LNHDA, CDR2 SQIVND (reference sequence). Unmatched junction bases numbered 5, after V lost 6 bases and J lost 4 bases. The CDR3 region is CASSAGTVYGYTF. In DNA, the CDR3 is TGTGCCAGTAGCGCCGGGACAGTCTATGGCTACACCTTC.